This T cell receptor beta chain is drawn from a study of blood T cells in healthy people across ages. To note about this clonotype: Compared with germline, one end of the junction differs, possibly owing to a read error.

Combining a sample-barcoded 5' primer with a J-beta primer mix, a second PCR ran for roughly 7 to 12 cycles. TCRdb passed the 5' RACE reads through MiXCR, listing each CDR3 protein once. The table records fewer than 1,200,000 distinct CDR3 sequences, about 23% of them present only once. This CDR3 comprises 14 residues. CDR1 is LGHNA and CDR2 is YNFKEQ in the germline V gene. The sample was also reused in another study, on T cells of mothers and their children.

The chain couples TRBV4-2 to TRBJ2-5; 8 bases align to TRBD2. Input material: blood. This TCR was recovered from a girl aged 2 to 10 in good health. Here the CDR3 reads CASSQDGGANERFF. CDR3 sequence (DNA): TGTGCCAGCAGCCAGGACGGGGGGGCGAATGAGCGGTTCTTC.